The T cell receptor (beta chain) described here comes from a study of CD8 T cells in Susac syndrome. Reverse transcription of roughly 0.5 to 1 ug RNA was performed with random hexamers. A single record per CDR3 protein comes from TCRdb applying MiXCR to the immunoSEQ multiplex PCR reads. The sample lists about 130,000 distinct CDR3 sequences, approximately 94% occurring once. This CDR3 is 11 amino acids long. Trimming took off 6 bases at V and 3 bases at J, with 2 bases between the two ends. The receptor was isolated from a human donor with multiple sclerosis. Sequencing used CD4+ T cells from PBMCs. The V call is TRBV12-3 or TRBV12-4, the J call TRBJ2-2, with D unclear. The CDR3 nucleotides read TGTGCCAGCAGGGACACCGGGGAGCTGTTTTTT. It codes for CASRDTGELFF.